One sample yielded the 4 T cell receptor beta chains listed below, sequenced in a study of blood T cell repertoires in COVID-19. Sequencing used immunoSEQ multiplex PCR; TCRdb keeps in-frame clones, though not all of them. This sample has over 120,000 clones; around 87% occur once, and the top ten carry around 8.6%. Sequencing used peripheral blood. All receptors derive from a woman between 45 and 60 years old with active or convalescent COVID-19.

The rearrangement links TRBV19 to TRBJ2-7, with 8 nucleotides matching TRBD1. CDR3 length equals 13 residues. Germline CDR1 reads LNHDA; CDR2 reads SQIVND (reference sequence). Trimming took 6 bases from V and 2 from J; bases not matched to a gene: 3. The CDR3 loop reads CASSPGGAYEQYF. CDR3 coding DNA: TGTGCCAGTAGCCCAGGGGGCGCCTACGAGCAGTACTTC. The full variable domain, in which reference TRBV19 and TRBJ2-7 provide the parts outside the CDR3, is DGGITQSPKYLFRKEGQNVTLSCEQNLNHDAMYWYRQDPGQGLRLIYYSQIVNDFQKGDIAEGYSVSREKKESFPLTVTSAQKNPTAFYLCASSPGGAYEQYFGPGTRLTVT.

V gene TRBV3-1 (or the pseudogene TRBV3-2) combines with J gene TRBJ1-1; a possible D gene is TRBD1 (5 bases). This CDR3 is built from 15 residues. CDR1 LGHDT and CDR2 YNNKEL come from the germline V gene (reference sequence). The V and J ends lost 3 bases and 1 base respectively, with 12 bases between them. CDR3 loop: CASSHPARGNTEAFF. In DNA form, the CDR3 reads TGTGCCAGCAGCCACCCAGCTAGGGGGAACACTGAAGCTTTCTTT.

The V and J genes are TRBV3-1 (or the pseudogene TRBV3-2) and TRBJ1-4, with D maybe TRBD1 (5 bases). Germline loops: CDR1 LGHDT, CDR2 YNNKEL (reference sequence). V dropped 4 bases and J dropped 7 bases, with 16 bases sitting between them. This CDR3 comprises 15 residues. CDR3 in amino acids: CASSPLKGLGEKLFF. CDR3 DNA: TGTGCCAGCAGCCCCCTGAAGGGGCTAGGTGAAAAACTGTTTTTT.

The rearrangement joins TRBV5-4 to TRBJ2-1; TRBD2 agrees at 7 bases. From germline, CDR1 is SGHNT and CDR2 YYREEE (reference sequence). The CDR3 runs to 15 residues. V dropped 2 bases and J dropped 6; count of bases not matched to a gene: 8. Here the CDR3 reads CASSLGLGLFNEQFF. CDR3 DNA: TGTGCCAGCAGCTTAGGACTAGGGCTGTTCAATGAGCAGTTCTTC.